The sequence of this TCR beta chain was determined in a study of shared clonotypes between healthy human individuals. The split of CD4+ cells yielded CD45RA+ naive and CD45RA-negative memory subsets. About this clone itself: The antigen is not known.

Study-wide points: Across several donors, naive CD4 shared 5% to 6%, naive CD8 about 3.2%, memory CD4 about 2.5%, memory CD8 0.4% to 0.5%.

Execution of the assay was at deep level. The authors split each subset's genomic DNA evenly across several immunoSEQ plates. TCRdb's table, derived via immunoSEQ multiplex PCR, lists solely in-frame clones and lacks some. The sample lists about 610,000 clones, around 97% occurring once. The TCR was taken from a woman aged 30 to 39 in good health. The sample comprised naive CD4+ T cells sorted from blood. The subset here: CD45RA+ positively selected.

CDR3 loop: CASSFALGVGNTIYF. As DNA, the CDR3 is TGTGCCAGCAGTTTCGCATTGGGGGTTGGAAACACCATATATTTT. This chain links TRBV6-5 with TRBJ1-3; D is perhaps TRBD1 (5 bases). The CDR3 loop spans 15 amino acids. Germline V gene data show CDR1 as MNHEY and CDR2 as SVGAGI. Trimming took off 4 bases at V and 3 bases at J, with 13 bases between the two ends.